The present entry profiles one T cell receptor (beta chain) with its context. These data belong to a study of monozygotic twins with inflammatory bowel disease. Reprocessing the 5' RACE reads, TCRdb reports a single entry for every CDR3 protein and omits DNA. The sample totals some 170,000 distinct CDR3 sequences. There are 13 residues in the CDR3. The germline gives CDR1 SGHRS, CDR2 YFSETQ. This chain links TRBV5-1 with TRBJ1-1; as DNA is missing, the TRBD1 call by TCRdb cannot be tested. The receptor was derived from a human donor with ulcerative colitis or Crohn's disease, or a healthy co-twin of an affected twin (not recorded which). Sequencing was carried out using blood. CDR3: CASRQGTGTEAFF.